This T cell receptor (beta chain) was captured by sequencing in a study of T cells in Graves' hyperthyroidism and ophthalmopathy (dated by TCRdb to 2018 to 2020). In the study overall: Peripheral blood samples were taken at the time of initial diagnosis, prior to any treatment. After blood sampling, hyperthyroidism patients were treated with methimazole at a starting dose of 30 mg daily, and ophthalmopathy patients were treated with high-dose intravenous methylprednisolone. To identify distinguishing TCR V-J signatures, a discovery cohort of roughly 100 patients was used, comprising 43 with Graves' ophthalmopathy and 57 with stable Graves' hyperthyroidism. Prospective prediction of ophthalmopathy was tested in an independent validation cohort consisting of some 18 hyperthyroidism patients and more than 15 patients who later progressed to ophthalmopathy. In several Graves' hyperthyroidism patients, the study also compared T-cell repertoires from thyroid tissue with T-cell repertoires from blood. The approximately 90 discovery patients were randomly split 7:3 into training and test sets. According to the paper, TCR Vbeta CDR3 sequencing was carried out on approximately 140 peripheral blood samples, which came from approximately 41 ophthalmopathy, fewer than 80 hyperthyroidism and some 17 progressor patients.

Amplification of TCR beta CDR3 regions was carried out from RNA transcripts. A first-round RT-PCR of the TCR CDR3 used the HTBI primer set with the Qiagen OneStep RT-PCR kit. Libraries were constructed in a second round of multiplex PCR, after which size selection and purification were performed. Libraries were sequenced paired-end with 100 bp reads on an Illumina HiSeq2000. As for the original processing: SOAPnuke was used to process the raw data, with reads discarded if the reads contained adapters or uncalled bases, had a mean Phred below 15, or lacked an exact constant-primer or identifier match. COPE v1.2.5 was used to merge the high-quality paired reads, and each unique nucleotide sequence was defined as a clonotype. Clonotypes were aligned to IMGT TRBV, TRBD and TRBJ reference segments using MiTCR v1.1. Analysis was restricted to V-J combinations with a frequency above 0.0001, which covered about 99% of repertoires. A TCS score was defined as the ratio of F50 (clonal expansion) to E x V (chaos), with BLOSUM62-based TCRdist applied between CDR3 peptides within each V-J. Welch's t-statistics and random forest reduced around 550 V-J features to 10 to 15, which were used in a naive Bayes classifier (R e1071). TCRdb reprocessed the public reads (quality trimming at Q25 with fastp, clone calling with MiXCR) and kept in-frame beta chains. Rows with one shared CDR3 protein collapse into an entry with the most common genes and DNA. The V and J calls shown here were made by TCRdb, not taken from the authors' results. This sample is represented by 250,000 or so distinct CDR3 sequences; around 17% of them were singletons. The top ten hold under 35% of the sample.

This clonotype was counted between two and nine times. It lacks a known antigen. Within one base of it there is no much larger clone, and no base qualities were kept. Results and caveats for the whole study, not just this receptor: Most expanded thyroid clonotypes (frequency above 0.001) were also found in blood, which suggests that blood repertoires may mirror thyroid immune responses. No statistical method was used to fix the sample size in advance, and group allocation was not hidden from the investigators. Ophthalmopathy was separated from stable hyperthyroidism by a 13 V-J signature model, with around 88% sensitivity and about 81% specificity obtained in cross-validation and 80%/75% obtained in testing. During validation, the model predicted progression to ophthalmopathy a median of approximately 6 months ahead of onset, with around 71% sensitivity and about 72% specificity.

Ophthalmopathy patients had moderately to severely active disease, Clinical Activity Score of at least 3, NOSPECS grade of at least 4, and duration under 3 months. Patients with uncontrolled infections, other autoimmune diseases, pregnancy or lactation were excluded. Diagnoses were established on the basis of clinical symptoms, serum thyroxine and TRAb, thyroid ultrasound, and orbital computed tomography. PBMCs were isolated from about 9 ml of fresh peripheral blood by Ficoll-Paque density gradient centrifugation. Total RNA was extracted using Trizol reagent, and RNA quality was assessed on an Agilent 2100 Bioanalyzer. The germline V gene gives CDR1 as MNHNS and CDR2 as SASEGT. Spanning cysteine to phenylalanine, the CDR3 consists of 15 amino acids. The only DNA kept is the CDR3, 45 bases in frame from the first base. V is pared back by 6 bases and J by 3 bases, with 16 bases lying between the germline termini.

The chain links TRBV6-1 with TRBJ2-3; 6 matching bases give a weak D call of TRBD2. The specimen was blood. The receptor comes from a woman under 30 with Graves' ophthalmopathy. This receptor carries the CDR3 CASSLHQEGTDTQYF. The bases are TGTGCCAGCAGCCTACACCAGGAGGGAACAGATACGCAGTATTTT.